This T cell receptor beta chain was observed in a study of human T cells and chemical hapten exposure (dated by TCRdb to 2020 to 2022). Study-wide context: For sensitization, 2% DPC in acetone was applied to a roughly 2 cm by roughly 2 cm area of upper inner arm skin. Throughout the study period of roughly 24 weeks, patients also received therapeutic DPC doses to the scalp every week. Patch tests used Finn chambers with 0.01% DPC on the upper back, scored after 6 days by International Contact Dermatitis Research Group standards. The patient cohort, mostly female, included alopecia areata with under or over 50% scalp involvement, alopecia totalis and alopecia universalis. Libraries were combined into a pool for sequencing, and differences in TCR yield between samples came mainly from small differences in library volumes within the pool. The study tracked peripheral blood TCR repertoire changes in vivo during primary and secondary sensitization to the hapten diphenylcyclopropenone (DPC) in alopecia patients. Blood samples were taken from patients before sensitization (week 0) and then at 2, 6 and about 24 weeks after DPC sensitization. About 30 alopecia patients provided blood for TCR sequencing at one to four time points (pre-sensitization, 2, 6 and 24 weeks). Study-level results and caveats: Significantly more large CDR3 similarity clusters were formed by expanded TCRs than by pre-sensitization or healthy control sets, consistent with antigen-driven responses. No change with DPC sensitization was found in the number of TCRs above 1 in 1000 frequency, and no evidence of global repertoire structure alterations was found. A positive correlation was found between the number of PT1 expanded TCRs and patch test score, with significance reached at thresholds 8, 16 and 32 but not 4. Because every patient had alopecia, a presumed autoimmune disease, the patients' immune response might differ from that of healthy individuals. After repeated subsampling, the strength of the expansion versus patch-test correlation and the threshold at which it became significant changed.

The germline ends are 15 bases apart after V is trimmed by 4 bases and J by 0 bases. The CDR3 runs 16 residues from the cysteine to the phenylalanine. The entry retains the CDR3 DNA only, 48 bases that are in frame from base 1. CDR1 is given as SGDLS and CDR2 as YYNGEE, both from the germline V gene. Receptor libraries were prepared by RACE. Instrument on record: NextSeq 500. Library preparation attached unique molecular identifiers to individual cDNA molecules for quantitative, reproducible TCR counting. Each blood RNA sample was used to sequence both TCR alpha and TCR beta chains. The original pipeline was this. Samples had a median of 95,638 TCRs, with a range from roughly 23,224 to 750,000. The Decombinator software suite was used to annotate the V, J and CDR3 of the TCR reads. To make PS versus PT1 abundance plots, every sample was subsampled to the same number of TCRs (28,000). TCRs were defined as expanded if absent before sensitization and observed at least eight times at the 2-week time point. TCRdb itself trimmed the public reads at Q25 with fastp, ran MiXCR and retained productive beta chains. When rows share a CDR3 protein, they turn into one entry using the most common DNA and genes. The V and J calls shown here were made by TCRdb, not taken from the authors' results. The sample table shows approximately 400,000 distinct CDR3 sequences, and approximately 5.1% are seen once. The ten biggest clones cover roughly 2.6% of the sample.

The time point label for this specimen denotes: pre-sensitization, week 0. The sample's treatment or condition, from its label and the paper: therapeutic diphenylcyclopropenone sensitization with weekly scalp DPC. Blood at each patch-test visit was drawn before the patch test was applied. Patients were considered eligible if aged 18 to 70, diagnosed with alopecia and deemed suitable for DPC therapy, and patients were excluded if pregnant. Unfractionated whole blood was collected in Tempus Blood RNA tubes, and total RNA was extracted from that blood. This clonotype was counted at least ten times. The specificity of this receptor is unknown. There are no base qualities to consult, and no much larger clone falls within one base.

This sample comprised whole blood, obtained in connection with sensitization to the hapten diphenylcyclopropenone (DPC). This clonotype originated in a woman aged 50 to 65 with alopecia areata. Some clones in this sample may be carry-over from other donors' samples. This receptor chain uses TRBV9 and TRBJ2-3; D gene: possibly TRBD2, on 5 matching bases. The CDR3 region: CASSPRSGGSTDTQYF. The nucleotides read TGTGCCAGCAGCCCCCGTTCTGGCGGGAGCACAGATACGCAGTATTTT.